This T cell receptor beta chain was retrieved from a study of molecular identifiers for immune sequencing clone quantification. Findings and caveats of the study: Whereas naive cells kept under 1% of molecules in clones above 20 RNA copies, such clones held over 97% in effectors. Spiked Jurkat TCR RNA equal to one cell could reportedly be picked out among 1 million or so naive cells.

Comment on this clonotype: The antigen is undetermined.

Bulk libraries came from a prior protocol with listed TCR primers. TCRdb re-called the PCR reads with MiXCR, one entry per CDR3 protein. The data hold 60,000 to 70,000 distinct CDR3 sequences, with over 15% observed a single time. Libraries of naive CD8 T cells were made from approximately 20,000 to 1,000,000 sorted cells. They used 10%, 30% or 50% RNA. CDR3 size: 18 residues. The V and J ends lost 6 bases and 2 bases, in that order; junction bases with no gene match: 11. The chain links TRBV12-3 or TRBV12-4 to TRBJ2-6; TRBD1 agrees at 9 bases. This clonotype was sampled from a human donor in good health. Some libraries in this study had Jurkat cell RNA spiked in. Specimen: naive CD8+ T cells from blood, with Jurkat cell RNA spiked in. Indicated subset: FACS-sorted CD8+CD4-CCR7+CD45RA+ naive T cells. The CDR3 protein is CASSSTRDRVPGANVLTF. CDR3 nucleotides: TGTGCCAGCAGCAGTACACGGGACAGGGTCCCTGGGGCCAACGTCCTGACTTTC.